A selection of T cell receptor beta chains follows, all from one sample in a study of blood T cell repertoires in COVID-19. Profiled with immunoSEQ multiplex PCR; TCRdb holds only in-frame clones, not every one. The data contain about 230,000 clones, approximately 88% of them seen just once; the ten biggest clones take up around 25%. The sample taken for sequencing was peripheral blood. The receptor source for this set is a man aged 35 to 55 with acute or convalescent COVID-19. CDR3s include the opening cysteine and the closing phenylalanine or tryptophan. The D gene is left open where the match is weak. Where a row states a size, it is once, few, many or the class of an expanded clone; other rows omit it.

v_call	d_call	j_call	clone_size	cdr3_nt	cdr3_aa
TRBV19	TRBD1	TRBJ1-5	few	TGTGCCAGTAGACCCCACAGGGGGGAGGGCAATCAGCCCCAGCATTTT	CASRPHRGEGNQPQHF
TRBV2	-	TRBJ1-5	once	TGTGCCAGCAGTTCTCCCCCTAGCAATCAGCCCCAGCATTTT	CASSSPPSNQPQHF
TRBV19	-	TRBJ2-7	-	TGTGCCAGTAGTATAAGGGGAGGAACCGGCTACGAGCAGTACTTC	CASSIRGGTGYEQYF
TRBV6-6	TRBD2	TRBJ2-1	-	TGTGCCAGCAGCAACGGGGGCGGGAGGGTGCAGTTCTTC	CASSNGGGRVQFF
TRBV6-1	TRBD1	TRBJ1-3	-	TGTGCCAGCAGTGACTTAGGACAGGGGGCTTCGGGAAACACCATATATTTT	CASSDLGQGASGNTIYF
TRBV11-3	TRBD2	TRBJ2-7	-	TGTGCCAGCAGCTCGAGACTAGCGGGAGTCCGCGAGCAGTACTTC	CASSSRLAGVREQYF
TRBV3-1/TRBV3-2	-	TRBJ1-2	-	TGTGCCAGCAGCCAAGCCCTCCCGACAGACGGCTACACCTTC	CASSQALPTDGYTF
TRBV30	-	TRBJ1-2	-	TGTGCCTCCGCCGGGGACATGTCTAACTATGGCTACACCTTC	CASAGDMSNYGYTF
TRBV5-5	-	TRBJ1-1	-	TGTGCCAGCAGCTTGTCCCCCAGGGCTTCTGAAGCTTTCTTT	CASSLSPRASEAFF
TRBV19	-	TRBJ1-5	-	TGTGCCAGTAGTTACAGGGATAGCAATCAGCCCCAGCATTTT	CASSYRDSNQPQHF
TRBV2	TRBD2	TRBJ2-1	-	TGTGCCAGCAGTGAAGCAAGGACTAGCGGGAGGGCCAGCAATGAGCAGTTCTTC	CASSEARTSGRASNEQFF
TRBV20-1	TRBD1	TRBJ2-7	-	TGCAGTGCTAGTCAGCCCCGGGCAGGGGGTCTCGAGCAGTACTTC	CSASQPRAGGLEQYF
TRBV5-4	-	TRBJ1-2	-	TGTGCCAGCAGCCCGCGTGGGGCGGACAACTATGGCTACACCTTC	CASSPRGADNYGYTF
TRBV29-1	-	TRBJ2-5	-	TGCAGCGTTGACCGGGAATTAGTGACCCAGTACTTC	CSVDRELVTQYF
TRBV7-2	TRBD2	TRBJ2-7	once	TGTGCCAGCAGCTATGGACTAGCGGGGTTCTCCTACGAGCAGTACTTC	CASSYGLAGFSYEQYF
TRBV19	-	TRBJ1-1	-	TGTGCCAGTAGTATTTTAACAGCCTCGAACACTGAAGCTTTCTTT	CASSILTASNTEAFF
TRBV3-1/TRBV3-2	TRBD2	TRBJ2-7	once	TGTGCCAGCAGTTCCTTTACTATAGCGGGAGAATACGAGCAGTACTTC	CASSSFTIAGEYEQYF
TRBV11-3	-	TRBJ1-1	-	TGTGCCAGCAGCTTAGGGGGGCCCGAGAACACTGAAGCTTTCTTT	CASSLGGPENTEAFF
TRBV12-5	-	TRBJ1-5	-	TGTGCTAGTGGCCCGGGACACGGGGTAGATCAGCCCCAGCATTTT	CASGPGHGVDQPQHF
TRBV11-1	-	TRBJ1-1	-	TGTGCCAGCAGCTCAGCCACAGGGAACACTGAAGCTTTCTTT	CASSSATGNTEAFF
TRBV4-2	-	TRBJ2-7	-	TGTGCCAGCAGCCAAGATCTCGGCAGGGACTTTCTCTACGAGCAGTACTTC	CASSQDLGRDFLYEQYF
TRBV5-1	-	TRBJ2-7	-	TGCGCCAGCAGTTTCCTGACACCGAGCTCCTACGAGCAGTACTTC	CASSFLTPSSYEQYF
TRBV5-1	TRBD1	TRBJ2-3	-	TGCGCCAGCTCCATCGGGACAGCCCCGGTTACGCAGTATTTT	CASSIGTAPVTQYF
TRBV10-2	TRBD1	TRBJ2-5	-	TGCGCCAGCAGACCACCGGGGCCCAGGGGGGAGACCCAGTACTTC	CASRPPGPRGETQYF
TRBV25-1	-	TRBJ2-7	-	TGTGCCAGCAGTGATCAGGGTAGCACCTACGAGCAGTACTTC	CASSDQGSTYEQYF
TRBV12-3/TRBV12-4	-	TRBJ2-7	-	TGTGCCAGCAGGCTCCGAGGCGAGCAGTACTTC	CASRLRGEQYF
TRBV7-2	-	TRBJ2-3	once	TGTGCCAGCAGCTTAGGAGGTTCCACGCAGTATTTT	CASSLGGSTQYF
TRBV6-6	TRBD2	TRBJ2-7	-	TGTGCCAGCAGTTACTCCTGGACTAGCGGGAGTGAGCAGTACTTC	CASSYSWTSGSEQYF
TRBV27	TRBD1	TRBJ1-4	-	TGTGCCAGCAAGGCCCTTACCGGGACAGGCGAAAAACTGTTTTTT	CASKALTGTGEKLFF
TRBV30	-	TRBJ1-1	-	TGTGCCTGGAGTTTCGTGGGGGCGCGGGACACTGAAGCTTTCTTT	CAWSFVGARDTEAFF
TRBV2	TRBD1	TRBJ1-5	-	TGTGCCAGCAGGCAGGACAGGGTGAGGAAACAGCCCCAGCATTTT	CASRQDRVRKQPQHF
TRBV4-2	TRBD2	TRBJ2-7	once	TGTGCCAGCAGCCAAGACAGACTAGCGTCAATCTACGAGCAGTACTTC	CASSQDRLASIYEQYF
TRBV27	-	TRBJ2-1	-	TGTGCCAGCAGTCTAGGCTACAATGAGCAGTTCTTC	CASSLGYNEQFF
TRBV7-9	-	TRBJ2-7	-	TGTGCCAGCAGCCTAGGGGAGTTCGAGCAGTACTTC	CASSLGEFEQYF
TRBV19	TRBD2	TRBJ2-4	-	TGTGCCAGTAGTATAGTGGCCGGACTAGCGAAAAACATTCAGTACTTC	CASSIVAGLAKNIQYF
TRBV7-2	TRBD2	TRBJ2-2	-	TGTGCCAGCAGCTCAGGGGGACTAGCGGGAGGTGGTCGCACCGGGGAGCTGTTTTTT	CASSSGGLAGGGRTGELFF
TRBV5-4	TRBD2	TRBJ2-3	-	TGTGCCAGCAGCTCTAGTCGGGCTAGCGGGAACACTCCAGGCACAGATACGCAGTATTTT	CASSSSRASGNTPGTDTQYF
TRBV25-1	-	TRBJ1-4	-	TGTGCCAGCAGTGAAATGGGGGGTGCAACTAATGAAAAACTGTTTTTT	CASSEMGGATNEKLFF
TRBV9	TRBD2	TRBJ2-1	-	TGTGCCAGCAGCGTAGGACGCCTTAGCGGGAGGGCCTACAATGAGCAGTTCTTC	CASSVGRLSGRAYNEQFF
TRBV5-8	TRBD1	TRBJ1-3	-	TGTGCCAGCAGCCTCCCCGGGACAGTTTTCTCTGGAAACACCATATATTTT	CASSLPGTVFSGNTIYF
TRBV4-3	-	TRBJ2-7	-	TGCGCCAGCAGCCCAGACTACCGCGGCGAGCAGTACTTC	CASSPDYRGEQYF
TRBV18	-	TRBJ2-1	-	TGTGCCAGCTCACTAAGACCACCTGTATTCGGGGAAACCTACAATGAGCAGTTCTTC	CASSLRPPVFGETYNEQFF
TRBV10-3	TRBD1	TRBJ1-4	once	TGTGCCATCAGTGAAGAGGGACAGAATAATGAAAAACTGTTTTTT	CAISEEGQNNEKLFF
TRBV11-2	-	TRBJ1-3	-	TGTGCCAGCAGCTTAGATCCAGCTGGAAACACCATATATTTT	CASSLDPAGNTIYF
TRBV4-1	TRBD1	TRBJ1-2	few	TGCGCCAGCAGCCAAGATGAGGGGGCACGGATAGACTATGGCTACACCTTC	CASSQDEGARIDYGYTF